A single sample gave rise to the 3 T cell receptor beta chains below, sequenced in a study of blood T cell repertoires in COVID-19 (dated by TCRdb to 2018 to 2021). Library construction relied on the immunoSEQ multiplex PCR assay. This is the immuneACCESS table as TCRdb keeps it, with only in-frame sequences that have V and J called. A part of the clones is gone; compared with another copy, unresolved V genes explain less than half, and the rest is unexplained. The sample table lists 150,000 to 200,000 clones, roughly 86% of them with a count of one. The ten largest make up 2.5% to 3.5% of the sample. Sequenced sample: peripheral blood. All receptors come from a woman aged 25 to 39 with active or convalescent COVID-19.

This clone showed up just once. In DNA, the CDR3 is TGTGCCAGCAGCGTACCCTACTATGGCTACACCTTC. As protein: CASSVPYYGYTF. This chain connects TRBV9 to TRBJ1-2; no firm D call. CDR3 size: 12 residues. V shed 1 base and J shed 3 bases, with 4 bases lying between them. CDR1 SGDLS and CDR2 YYNGEE come from the germline V gene. The whole variable domain, remainder taken from reference TRBV9 and TRBJ1-2, is DSGVTQTPKHLITATGQRVTLRCSPRSGDLSVYWYQQSLDQGLQFLIQYYNGEERAKGNILERFSAQQFPDLHSELNLSSLELGDSALYFCASSVPYYGYTFGSGTRLTVV.

The V gene is TRBV24-1, the J gene TRBJ2-5, with a tentative D call TRBD2 (5 bases). The CDR3 sequence is 16 residues long. V was clipped by 2 bases and J by 1 base, with 13 bases between them. Germline V gene lookup returns CDR1 KGHDR and CDR2 SFDVKD. The CDR3 region is CATSDSSAGSQETQYF. CDR3 in DNA: TGTGCCACCAGTGATTCATCTGCGGGCAGCCAAGAGACCCAGTACTTC.

This clone showed up just once. The chain uses TRBV5-1 and TRBJ1-1, with 8 bases matching TRBD1. Trimming took 4 bases from V and 0 from J; bases not matched to a gene: 2. The germline V gene has CDR1 SGHRS and CDR2 YFSETQ. This CDR3 contains 14 residues. The CDR3 DNA reads TGCGCCAGCAGCCCCAGGGGGCTGAACACTGAAGCTTTCTTT. This encodes CASSPRGLNTEAFF.